The TCR beta chain described here comes from a study of blood T cells in healthy people across ages. General study points: Naive T cell percentage showed a strong correlation with the diversity of TCR beta.

Using a J-beta primer mix together with a sample-barcoded 5' primer, a second PCR was run for about 6 to 11 cycles. TCRdb reanalysed the 5' RACE reads using MiXCR and keeps one entry per CDR3 protein. The table shows over 1,500,000 distinct CDR3 sequences, with about two fifths occurring only once. Turning to this clonotype: Its antigen remains unidentified.

Trimming removed 2 bases at V and 8 bases at J, with 18 bases between. The CDR3 is 15 residues long. Germline V gene lookup returns CDR1 MNHNY and CDR2 SVGAGI (reference sequence). The sequenced material came from blood. This clonotype was sampled from a human donor in good health. V is TRBV6-6 and J is TRBJ1-1; D gene ambiguous. In nucleotides, the CDR3 is TGTGCCAGCAGTTACCAGGAGGTGGGAAAGATAGAAGCTTTCTTT. Translation: CASSYQEVGKIEAFF.